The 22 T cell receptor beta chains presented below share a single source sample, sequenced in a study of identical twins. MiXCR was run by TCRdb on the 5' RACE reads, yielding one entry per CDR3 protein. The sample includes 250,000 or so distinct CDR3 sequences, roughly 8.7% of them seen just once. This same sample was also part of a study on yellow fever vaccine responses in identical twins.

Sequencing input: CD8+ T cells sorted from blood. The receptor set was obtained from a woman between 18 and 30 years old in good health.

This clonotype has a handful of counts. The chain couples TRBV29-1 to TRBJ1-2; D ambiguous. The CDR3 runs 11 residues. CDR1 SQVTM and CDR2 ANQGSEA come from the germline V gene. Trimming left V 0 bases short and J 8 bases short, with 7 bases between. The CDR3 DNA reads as TGCAGCGTTGAAGATAAAAGAGGCTACACCTTC. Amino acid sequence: CSVEDKRGYTF. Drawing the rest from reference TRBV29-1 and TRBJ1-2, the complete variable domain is SAVISQKPSRDICQRGTSLTIQCQVDSQVTMMFWYRQQPGQSLTLIATANQGSEATYESGFVIDKFPISRPNLTFSTLTVSNMSPEDSSIYLCSVEDKRGYTFGSGTRLTVV.

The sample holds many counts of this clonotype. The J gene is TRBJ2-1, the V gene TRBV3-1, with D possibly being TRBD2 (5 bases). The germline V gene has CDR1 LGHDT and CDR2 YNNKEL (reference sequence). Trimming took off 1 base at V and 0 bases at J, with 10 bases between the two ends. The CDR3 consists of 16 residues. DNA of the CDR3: TGTGCCAGCAGCCAAGCGACTATTGTCTCCTACAATGAGCAGTTCTTC. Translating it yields CASSQATIVSYNEQFF.

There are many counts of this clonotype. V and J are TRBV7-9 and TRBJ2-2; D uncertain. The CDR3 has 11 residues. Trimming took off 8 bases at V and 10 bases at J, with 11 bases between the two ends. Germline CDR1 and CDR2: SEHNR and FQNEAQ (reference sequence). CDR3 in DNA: TGTGCCAGCGGTACATGGTCGGAGCTGTTTTTT. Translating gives CASGTWSELFF.

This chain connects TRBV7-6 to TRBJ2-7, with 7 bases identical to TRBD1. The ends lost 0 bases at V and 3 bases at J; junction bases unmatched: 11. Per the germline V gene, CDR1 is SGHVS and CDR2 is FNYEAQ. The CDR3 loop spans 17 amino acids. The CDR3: CASSLARFGTESYEQYF. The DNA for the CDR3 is TGTGCCAGCAGCTTAGCTAGGTTCGGGACAGAGAGCTACGAGCAGTACTTC. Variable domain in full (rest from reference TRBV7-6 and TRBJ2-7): GAGVSQSPRYKVTKRGQDVALRCDPISGHVSLYWYRQALGQGPEFLTYFNYEAQQDKSGLPNDRFSAERPEGSISTLTIQRTEQRDSAMYRCASSLARFGTESYEQYFGPGTRLTVT.

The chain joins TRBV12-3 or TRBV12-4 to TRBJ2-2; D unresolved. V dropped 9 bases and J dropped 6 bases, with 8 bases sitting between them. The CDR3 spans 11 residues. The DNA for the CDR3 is TGTGCCAGTTACCACGCCGGGGAGCTGTTTTTT. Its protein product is CASYHAGELFF.

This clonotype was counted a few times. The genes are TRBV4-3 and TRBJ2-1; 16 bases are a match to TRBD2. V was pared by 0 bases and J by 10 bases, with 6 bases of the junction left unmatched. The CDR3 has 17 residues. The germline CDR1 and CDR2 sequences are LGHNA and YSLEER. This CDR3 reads CASSQDRGTSGRGEQFF. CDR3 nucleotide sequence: TGCGCCAGCAGCCAAGATCGAGGGACTAGCGGGAGGGGGGAGCAGTTCTTC.

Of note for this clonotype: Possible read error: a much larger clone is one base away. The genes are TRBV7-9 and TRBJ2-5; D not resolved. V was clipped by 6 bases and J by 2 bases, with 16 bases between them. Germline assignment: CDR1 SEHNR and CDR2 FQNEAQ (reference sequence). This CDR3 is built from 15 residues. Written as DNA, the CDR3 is TGTGCCAGCAGTACCCCAGGAAAGGGACAAGAGACCCAGTACTTC. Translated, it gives CASSTPGKGQETQYF.

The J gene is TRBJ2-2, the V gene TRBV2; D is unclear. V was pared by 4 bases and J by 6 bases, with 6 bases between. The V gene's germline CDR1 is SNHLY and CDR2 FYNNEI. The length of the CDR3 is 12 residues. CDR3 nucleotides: TGTGCCAGCAGTGTGACATCCGGGGAGCTGTTTTTT. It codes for CASSVTSGELFF.

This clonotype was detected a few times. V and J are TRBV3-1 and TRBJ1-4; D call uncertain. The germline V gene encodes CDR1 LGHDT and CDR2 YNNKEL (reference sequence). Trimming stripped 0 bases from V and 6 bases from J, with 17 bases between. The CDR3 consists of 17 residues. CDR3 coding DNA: TGTGCCAGCAGCCAAGATGCGGGGAGTGTACTAGATGAAAAACTGTTTTTT. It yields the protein CASSQDAGSVLDEKLFF.

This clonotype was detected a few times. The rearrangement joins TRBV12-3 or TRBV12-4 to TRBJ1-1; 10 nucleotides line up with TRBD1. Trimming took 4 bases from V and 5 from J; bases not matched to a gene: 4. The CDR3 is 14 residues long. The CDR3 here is CASSSGGQGTEAFF. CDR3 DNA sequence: TGTGCCAGCAGTTCGGGGGGACAGGGGACTGAAGCTTTCTTT.

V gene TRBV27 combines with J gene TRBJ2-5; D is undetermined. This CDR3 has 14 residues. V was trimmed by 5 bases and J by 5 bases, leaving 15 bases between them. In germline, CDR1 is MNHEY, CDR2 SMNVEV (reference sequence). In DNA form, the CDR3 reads TGTGCCAGCAGTCCCCGTCCCGGGCTGGAGACCCAGTACTTC. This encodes CASSPRPGLETQYF.

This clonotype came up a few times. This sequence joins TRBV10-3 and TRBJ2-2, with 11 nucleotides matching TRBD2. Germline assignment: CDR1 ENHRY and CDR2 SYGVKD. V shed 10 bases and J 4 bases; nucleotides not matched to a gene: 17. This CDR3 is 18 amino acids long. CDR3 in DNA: TGTGCCACCCCGCCTCCTAGCGGGAGGCCCCCGGGCACCGGGGAGCTGTTTTTT. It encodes CATPPPSGRPPGTGELFF.

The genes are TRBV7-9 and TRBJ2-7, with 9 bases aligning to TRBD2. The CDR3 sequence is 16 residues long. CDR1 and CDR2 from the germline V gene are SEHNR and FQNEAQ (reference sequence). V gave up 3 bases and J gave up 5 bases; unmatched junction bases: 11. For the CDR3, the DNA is TGTGCCAGCAGCTTGAGGGGGCTAGCGGGGCGCCACGAGCAGTACTTC. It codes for CASSLRGLAGRHEQYF.

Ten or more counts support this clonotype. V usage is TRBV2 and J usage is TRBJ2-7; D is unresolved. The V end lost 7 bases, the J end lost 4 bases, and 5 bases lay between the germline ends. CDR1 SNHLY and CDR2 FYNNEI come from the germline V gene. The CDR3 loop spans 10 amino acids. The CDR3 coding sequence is TGTGCCAGCATGGAATACGAGCAGTACTTC. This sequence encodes CASMEYEQYF.

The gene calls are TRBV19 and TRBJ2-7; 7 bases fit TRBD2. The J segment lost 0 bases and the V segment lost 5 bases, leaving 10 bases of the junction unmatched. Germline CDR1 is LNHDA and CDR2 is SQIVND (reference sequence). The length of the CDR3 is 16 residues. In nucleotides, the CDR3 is TGTGCCAGTAGTCCCGTTGGGCTAGCGGTCTCCTACGAGCAGTACTTC. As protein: CASSPVGLAVSYEQYF.

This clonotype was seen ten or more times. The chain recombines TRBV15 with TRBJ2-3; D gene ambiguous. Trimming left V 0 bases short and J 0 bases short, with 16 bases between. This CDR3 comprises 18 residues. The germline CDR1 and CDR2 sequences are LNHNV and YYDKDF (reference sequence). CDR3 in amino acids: CATSRDKEATSSTDTQYF. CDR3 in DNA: TGTGCCACCAGCAGAGATAAGGAAGCTACCTCTAGCACAGATACGCAGTATTTT.

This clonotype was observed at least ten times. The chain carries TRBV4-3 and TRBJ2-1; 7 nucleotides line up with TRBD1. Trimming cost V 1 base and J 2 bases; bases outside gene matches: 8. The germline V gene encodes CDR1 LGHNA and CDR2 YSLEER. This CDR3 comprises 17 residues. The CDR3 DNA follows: TGCGCCAGCAGCCAAGGTACCGGGACAGATCCCTACAATGAGCAGTTCTTC. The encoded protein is CASSQGTGTDPYNEQFF.

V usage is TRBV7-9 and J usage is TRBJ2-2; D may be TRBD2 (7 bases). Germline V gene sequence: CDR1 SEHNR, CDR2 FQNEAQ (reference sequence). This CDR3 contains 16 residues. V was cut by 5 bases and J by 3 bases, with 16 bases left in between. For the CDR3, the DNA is TGTGCCAGCAGCCCGGGGGGCCGAGGATACACCGGGGAGCTGTTTTTT. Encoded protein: CASSPGGRGYTGELFF.

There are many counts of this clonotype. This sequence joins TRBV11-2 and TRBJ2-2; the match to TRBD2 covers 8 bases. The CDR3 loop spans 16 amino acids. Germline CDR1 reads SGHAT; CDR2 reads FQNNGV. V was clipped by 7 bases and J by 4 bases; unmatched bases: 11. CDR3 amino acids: CASTAGGPLGTGELFF. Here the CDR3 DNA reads TGTGCCAGCACGGCGGGGGGACCCCTAGGCACCGGGGAGCTGTTTTTT.

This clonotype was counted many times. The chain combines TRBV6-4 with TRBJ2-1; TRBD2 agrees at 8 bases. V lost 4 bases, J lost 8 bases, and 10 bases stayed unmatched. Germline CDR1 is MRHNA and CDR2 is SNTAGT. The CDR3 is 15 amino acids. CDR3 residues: CASSGDGGAVDEQFF. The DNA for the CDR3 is TGTGCCAGCAGTGGGGACGGGGGGGCCGTCGATGAGCAGTTCTTC.

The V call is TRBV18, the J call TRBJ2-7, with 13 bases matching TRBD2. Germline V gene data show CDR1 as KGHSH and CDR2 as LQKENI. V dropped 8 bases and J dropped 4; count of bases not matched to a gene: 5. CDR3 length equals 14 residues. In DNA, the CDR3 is TGTGCCAGCCGAGGACTAGCGGGGGATTACGAGCAGTACTTC. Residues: CASRGLAGDYEQYF.

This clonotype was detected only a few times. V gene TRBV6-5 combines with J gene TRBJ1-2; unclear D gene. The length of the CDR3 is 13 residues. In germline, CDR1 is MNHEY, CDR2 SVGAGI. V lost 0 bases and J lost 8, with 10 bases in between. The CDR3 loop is CASSYSKVDGYTF. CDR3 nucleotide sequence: TGTGCCAGCAGTTACTCGAAGGTCGACGGCTACACCTTC.